Following are 13 T cell receptor beta chains from one sample sequenced in a study of PD-1 blockade in classical Hodgkin lymphoma (dated by TCRdb to the early 2020s). The sample's time point label is to be understood as: cycle 2 day 1 (C2D1) of nivolumab. All trial patients had relapsed after autologous stem cell transplantation, with cohorts A, B and C differing in prior brentuximab vedotin exposure. Libraries were constructed by the immunoSEQ multiplex PCR assay. TCRdb carries this immuneACCESS record with in-frame sequences only. Its versions omit some clonotypes, under half of them owing to an unresolved V gene in the studies checked, with the rest unexplained. The sample has some 150,000 clones on record, 78% of them singletons. The ten largest make up roughly 10% of the sample. The starting material was peripheral blood mononuclear cells (PBMCs), obtained before the second cycle of nivolumab. Receptors originate from a human donor with classical Hodgkin lymphoma.

This clone was seen more than once but under ten times. The chain has TRBV11-2 and TRBJ1-2; D is undetermined. This CDR3 comprises 16 residues. Germline CDR1 SGHAT, CDR2 FQNNGV. V was cut by 0 bases and J by 5 bases, with 16 bases left in between. CDR3 in amino acids: CASSLDYGRESYGYTF. DNA for the CDR3: TGTGCCAGCAGCTTAGATTATGGGAGGGAATCTTATGGCTACACCTTC.

Only one count was recorded for this clone. The V and J genes are TRBV5-5 and TRBJ1-2; D is unresolved. The CDR3 length is 13 residues. The V and J ends lost 4 bases and 2 bases respectively, with 9 bases between them. Germline CDR1 is SGHKS and CDR2 is YYEKEE (reference sequence). The CDR3 is CASSPDGNYGYTF. The CDR3 bases are TGTGCCAGCAGCCCAGACGGGAACTATGGCTACACCTTC.

The CDR3 bases are TGTGCCAGCAGCGTAGGTGCGGGGGGGAACCAAGAGACCCAGTACTTC. Its protein product is CASSVGAGGNQETQYF. The rearrangement links TRBV9 to TRBJ2-5; 9 positions agree with TRBD2. The J segment lost 0 bases and the V segment lost 0 bases, leaving 3 bases of the junction unmatched. In germline, CDR1 is SGDLS, CDR2 YYNGEE. The CDR3 totals 16 residues.

V and J are TRBV6-5 and TRBJ2-1; maybe TRBD1 (5 bases). Trimming shortened V by 0 bases and J by 4 bases, and 7 bases separated the two germline ends. The CDR3 sequence is 14 residues long. CDR1 MNHEY and CDR2 SVGAGI come from the germline V gene. CDR3 protein: CASSYSAGYNEQFF. CDR3 nucleotide sequence: TGTGCCAGCAGTTACTCGGCAGGGTACAATGAGCAGTTCTTC.

This clone has a handful of counts. The chain has TRBV27 and TRBJ1-1; D uncertain. The V and J ends lost 2 bases and 0 bases respectively, with 7 bases between them. CDR1 MNHEY and CDR2 SMNVEV come from the germline V gene (reference sequence). The CDR3 covers 14 residues. The CDR3 spells CASSLRTVNTEAFF. The CDR3 bases are TGTGCCAGCAGTTTAAGGACTGTGAACACTGAAGCTTTCTTT.

This sequence joins TRBV18 and TRBJ2-3, with TRBD2 matching over 11 bases. Germline V gives CDR1 KGHSH, CDR2 LQKENI. The V segment lost 0 bases and the J segment 3 bases; nucleotides outside the gene matches: 2. The CDR3 has 16 amino acids. CDR3 coding DNA: TGTGCCAGCTCACCACCCGGGACTAGCGGTACAGATACGCAGTATTTT. It yields the protein CASSPPGTSGTDTQYF.

CDR3 in amino acids: CASSATGEAFF. The CDR3 bases are TGTGCCAGCAGCGCGACAGGGGAGGCTTTCTTT. The chain combines TRBV9 with TRBJ1-1; 8 bases are shared with TRBD1. CDR3 size: 11 residues. The V and J ends lost 3 bases and 11 bases, in that order; junction bases with no gene match: 3. CDR1 and CDR2 from the germline V gene are SGDLS and YYNGEE. The full variable domain, its missing parts supplied by reference TRBV9 and TRBJ1-1, is DSGVTQTPKHLITATGQRVTLRCSPRSGDLSVYWYQQSLDQGLQFLIQYYNGEERAKGNILERFSAQQFPDLHSELNLSSLELGDSALYFCASSATGEAFFGQGTRLTVV.

The chain carries TRBV7-2 and TRBJ1-2; 8 nucleotides align to TRBD1. Looked up from germline, CDR1 is SGHTA and CDR2 is FQGNSA. Trimming removed 3 bases from V and 0 bases from J; junction bases left unmatched: 3. The CDR3 spans 15 residues. CDR3 loop: CASSLDREANYGYTF. CDR3 nucleotide sequence: TGTGCCAGCAGCTTGGACAGGGAGGCTAACTATGGCTACACCTTC.

The V gene is TRBV12-1, the J gene TRBJ1-3. TRBV12-1 is described as a pseudogene. The CDR3 has 19 amino acids. The CDR3 region has the DNA TGTGCCAGCCTGCCCAGACCCGAGTCGTTCTTGTACTCTGGAAACACCATATATTTT. It encodes CASLPRPESFLYSGNTIYF.

V usage is TRBV5-4 and J usage is TRBJ1-1; D remains ambiguous. The CDR3 is 14 residues long. The V end lost 0 bases, the J end lost 6 bases, and 12 bases lay between the germline ends. Per germline, CDR1 SGHNT and CDR2 YYREEE (reference sequence). The CDR3 loop reads CASSLVGVLAEAFF. The CDR3 DNA reads TGTGCCAGCAGCTTGGTTGGGGTTCTCGCTGAAGCTTTCTTT. Full variable domain (outside the CDR3, taken from reference TRBV5-4 and TRBJ1-1): ETGVTQSPTHLIKTRGQQVTLRCSSQSGHNTVSWYQQALGQGPQFIFQYYREEENGRGNFPPRFSGLQFPNYSSELNVNALELDDSALYLCASSLVGVLAEAFFGQGTRLTVV.

The chain couples TRBV28 to TRBJ2-2, with 15 bases lining up with TRBD2. V trimming: 8 bases; J trimming: 5 bases; junction bases outside the gene matches: 9. The CDR3 sequence is 17 residues long. The germline V gene has CDR1 MDHEN and CDR2 SYDVKM. This CDR3 reads CASRGLAGGPGTGELFF. The CDR3 DNA sequence: TGTGCCAGCCGTGGACTAGCGGGAGGGCCGGGTACCGGGGAGCTGTTTTTT.

The chain links TRBV18 to TRBJ2-4, with D perhaps TRBD2 (5 bases). Germline lookup yields CDR1 KGHSH and CDR2 LQKENI. This CDR3 is built from 15 residues. V lost 3 bases to trimming and J lost 0 bases, with 9 bases between them. This CDR3 is CASSPAGVAKNIQYF. The DNA of the CDR3 is TGTGCCAGCTCACCGGCCGGGGTAGCCAAAAACATTCAGTACTTC.

The chain links TRBV2 to TRBJ1-1, with D uncertain. Trimming removed 0 bases from V and 11 bases from J, with 10 bases in between. The germline gives CDR1 SNHLY, CDR2 FYNNEI. The CDR3 runs 12 residues. In DNA form, the CDR3 reads TGTGCCAGCAGTGAAGCGGCAACAGTTGCTTTCTTT. Translated, it gives CASSEAATVAFF.